The subject of this entry is one T cell receptor beta chain. Researchers ran the PCR with 60 Vbeta and 13 Jbeta primers. Method: immunoSEQ multiplex PCR; TCRdb's copy keeps in-frame clones and lacks some. The table lists about 170,000 clones, approximately 84% of them singletons, with 2.5% to 3.5% in the top ten. This entry is derived from a study of cytomegalovirus exposure and HLA in healthy donors. The sequenced sample consisted of PBMCs. The TCR was taken from a woman aged 45-59 years in good health and CMV-seropositive.

CDR3 coding DNA: TGTGCCAGCAGCGTCGGGACAGGGGGGACCTATGGCTACACCTTC. The encoded protein is CASSVGTGGTYGYTF. The chain is built from TRBV9 and TRBJ1-2, with 11 bases identical to TRBD1. The V segment lost 2 bases and the J segment 4 bases; nucleotides outside the gene matches: 4. Germline CDR1 and CDR2: SGDLS and YYNGEE. This CDR3 region has 15 residues.